One T cell receptor (beta chain) is described in this entry. Other DNA sequences within the sample encode an identical CDR3. The data derive from a study of blood T cell repertoires in COVID-19. About the research overall: The United States, Italy and Spain provided the acute and convalescent COVID-19 samples. Sample material is recorded as cDNA or gDNA derived from T cells, B-cell-depleted T cells, or PBMCs.

Authors' processing steps: Scientists estimated how many nucleated cells there were by amplifying reference gene primers. Only in-frame clones appear in the TCRdb table, and some are missing; sequencing was by immunoSEQ multiplex PCR. D and trimming come from the DNA, and the V and J calls and clone size come from that table. The profile shows about 140,000 clones, around 81% of them singletons. This receptor was identified in an older woman with acute or convalescent COVID-19. Sequencing was done on a sample of peripheral blood.

The CDR3 reads CASSSTGGETQYF. The CDR3 bases are TGCGCCAGCAGTTCGACGGGTGGTGAGACCCAGTACTTC. J is TRBJ2-5 and V is TRBV5-1; D unresolved. With 5 bases removed from V and 5 bases from J, the gap between germline ends came to 13 bases. The germline V gene encodes CDR1 SGHRS and CDR2 YFSETQ. The CDR3 totals 13 residues.